The next 14 T cell receptor beta chains were all read from a single sample in a study of T cell repertoires in cytomegalovirus infection. These receptors are not linked to any known antigen. Using its own MiXCR run on the reads, TCRdb lists one record per CDR3 protein. The table has 84,000 or so distinct CDR3 sequences, approximately 46% seen once. The sequencing used CD8+ T cells from cultured PBMCs, collected from culture after CMV antigen stimulation. The receptors were gathered from a human donor in good health (CMV status not recorded). Some clones in this sample may be carry-over from other donors' samples.

The chain has TRBV12-3 or TRBV12-4 and TRBJ2-7; D call uncertain. Trimming took off 1 base at V and 7 bases at J, with 5 bases between the two ends. The CDR3 is 11 amino acids. Here the CDR3 DNA reads TGTGCCAGCAGTTTAGGCAGGGAGCAGTACTTC. Protein: CASSLGREQYF.

As concerns this clonotype: A much larger clone differs by one base, so this may be a read error. The chain links TRBV7-8 to TRBJ2-7, with 7 bases fitting TRBD2. CDR1 and CDR2 (germline): SGHVS, FQNEAQ. The CDR3 totals 16 residues. The DNA of the CDR3 is TGTGCCAGCAGCTCCCACTTCGGCGGGAGAATCTACGTGCAGTACTTC. This sequence encodes CASSSHFGGRIYVQYF. The whole variable domain, filled in from reference TRBV7-8 and TRBJ2-7, reads GAGVSQSPRYKVAKRGQDVALRCDPISGHVSLFWYQQALGQGPEFLTYFQNEAQLDKSGLPSDRFFAERPEGSVSTLKIQRTQQEDSAVYLCASSSHFGGRIYVQYFGPGTRLTVT.

This clonotype was recorded a few times. The CDR3 DNA sequence: TGTGCCAGCAGCTGGAGGGACAGGTTCCGCCGGGGGGCCCAGCATTTT. It translates to CASSWRDRFRRGAQHF. The gene calls are TRBV5-8 and TRBJ1-5, with TRBD1 identical over 8 bases. This CDR3 region has 16 residues. V was pared by 3 bases and J by 11 bases, with 16 bases of the junction left unmatched. Germline CDR1 is SGHTS and CDR2 is YDEGEE.

This clonotype was observed a handful of times. At one of its ends the junction is not consistent with the germline gene, which may arise from a read error. The chain carries TRBV5-4 and TRBJ2-4; 8 bases are a match to TRBD2. The CDR3 sequence is 12 residues long. Germline V lookup: CDR1 SGHNT, CDR2 YYREEE (reference sequence). The CDR3 sequence is CASSLGGGLRDF. In DNA form, the CDR3 reads TGTGCCAGCAGCCTGGGCGGGGGGTTGAGAGACTTC.

This chain links TRBV7-9 with TRBJ2-7; 9 nucleotides line up with TRBD1. Germline trimming cut 5 bases from V and 7 bases from J; bases unmatched to any gene: 12. CDR3 length: 15 residues. In germline, CDR1 is SEHNR, CDR2 FQNEAQ (reference sequence). CDR3 nucleotides: TGTGCCAGCAGCAGGGACAGGGAAGGAAAGCGGGAGCAGTACTTC. This codes for CASSRDREGKREQYF.

This rearrangement joins TRBV7-9 to TRBJ2-7, with 7 bases aligning to TRBD1. The V gene end was trimmed by 1 base and the J gene end by 3 bases; junction bases not matched to a gene: 18. Germline CDR1 reads SEHNR; CDR2 reads FQNEAQ (reference sequence). The CDR3 is made up of 19 amino acids. The CDR3 region is CASSLDRGTDRLANYEQYF. The CDR3 bases are TGTGCCAGCAGCTTAGATAGGGGGACAGACCGCCTGGCGAACTACGAGCAGTACTTC.

The rearrangement links TRBV6-6 to TRBJ1-2; weak D call: TRBD1 (5 bases). Germline CDR1 MNHNY, CDR2 SVGAGI (reference sequence). There are 16 residues in the CDR3. Trimming left V 4 bases short and J 0 bases short, with 15 bases between. The CDR3 sequence is CASSSQTDKANYGYTF. The CDR3 DNA sequence: TGTGCCAGCAGTTCACAGACGGACAAAGCTAACTATGGCTACACCTTC.

The chain has TRBV7-9 and TRBJ2-2; D gene uncertain. Germline V gene sequence: CDR1 SEHNR, CDR2 FQNEAQ (reference sequence). V lost 2 bases, J lost 7 bases, and 8 bases lay in between. This CDR3 is built from 13 residues. CDR3 in DNA: TGTGCCAGCAGCTTAAGAATAGGCGGGGAGCTGTTTTTT. Protein product: CASSLRIGGELFF.

The chain couples TRBV5-6 to TRBJ2-7; D possibly corresponds to TRBD1 (6 bases). Germline loops: CDR1 SGHDT, CDR2 YYEEEE. V lost 4 bases, J lost 2 bases, and 10 bases lay in between. This CDR3 contains 13 residues. DNA of the CDR3: TGTGCCAGCAGCGCGGACAGAGCCTACGAGCAGTACTTC. This translates into CASSADRAYEQYF.

A few counts support this clonotype. The chain has TRBV7-6 and TRBJ1-1; 12 bases align to TRBD1. Germline CDR1 is SGHVS and CDR2 is FNYEAQ. The CDR3 is made up of 19 amino acids. The J segment lost 5 bases and the V segment lost 6 bases, leaving 19 bases of the junction unmatched. The CDR3 spells CASSPILFRDRGRGTEAFF. Written as DNA, the CDR3 is TGTGCCAGCAGTCCCATCCTATTCCGGGACAGGGGGCGCGGGACTGAAGCTTTCTTT.

The chain recombines TRBV20-1 with TRBJ2-7, with D perhaps TRBD2 (5 bases). V was clipped by 3 bases and J by 3 bases, with 15 bases between them. Germline CDR1 reads DFQATT; CDR2 reads SNEGSKA (reference sequence). This CDR3 is 14 amino acids long. The CDR3 DNA reads as TGCAGTGCTAGTGTCGCTAGCCGGGGCTACGAGCAGTACTTC. This gives the protein CSASVASRGYEQYF.

This clonotype has a handful of counts. The V gene is TRBV6-5, the J gene TRBJ2-7; D not resolved. CDR1 and CDR2 (germline): MNHEY, SVGAGI. CDR3 length: 16 amino acids. With 0 bases removed from V and 0 bases from J, the gap between germline ends came to 12 bases. This CDR3 reads CASSYSLRTASYEQYF. The DNA of the CDR3 is TGTGCCAGCAGTTACTCCCTACGGACGGCCTCCTACGAGCAGTACTTC.

J is TRBJ2-7 and V is TRBV3-1, with 7 bases aligning to TRBD1. The V gene end was trimmed by 4 bases and the J gene end by 3 bases; junction bases not matched to a gene: 9. Per germline, CDR1 LGHDT and CDR2 YNNKEL (reference sequence). The CDR3 sequence is 15 residues long. The DNA for the CDR3 is TGTGCCAGCAGCCCCCCAACGACAGGGCACTACGAGCAGTACTTC. Its protein product is CASSPPTTGHYEQYF.

The V gene is TRBV27, the J gene TRBJ2-5; TRBD2 agrees at 11 bases. V dropped 6 bases and J dropped 4; count of bases not matched to a gene: 10. CDR1 and CDR2 from the germline V gene are MNHEY and SMNVEV (reference sequence). The CDR3 extends over 16 amino acids. CDR3 coding DNA: TGTGCCAGCAGATCAACTAGCGGGAGTTTGGTAGAGACCCAGTACTTC. As protein: CASRSTSGSLVETQYF.